This passage covers 16 T cell receptor beta chains from one sample sequenced in a study of blood T cells in healthy people across ages. Primers used in a second PCR of roughly 7 to 11 cycles were a sample-barcoded 5' primer and a J-beta primer mix. TCRdb re-called the 5' RACE reads with MiXCR, one entry per CDR3 protein. The data hold about 1.5 million distinct CDR3 sequences, with approximately 43% observed a single time. Sequenced sample: blood. These receptors all come from a young woman in good health.

The chain has TRBV2 and TRBJ1-2; weak D call: TRBD1 (6 bases). The V end lost 3 bases, the J end lost 2 bases, and 10 bases lay between the germline ends. Germline CDR1 is SNHLY and CDR2 is FYNNEI. The CDR3 totals 14 residues. The CDR3 loop reads CASSDTGMNYGYTF. CDR3 DNA: TGTGCCAGCAGTGATACAGGGATGAACTATGGCTACACCTTC.

V usage is TRBV3-1 and J usage is TRBJ2-1; 8 bases match TRBD2. CDR3 length: 15 residues. The V and J ends lost 5 bases and 4 bases, in that order; junction bases with no gene match: 7. The germline V gene encodes CDR1 LGHDT and CDR2 YNNKEL (reference sequence). This chain's CDR3 is CASSTRTSNYNEQFF. The CDR3 DNA is TGTGCCAGCAGCACTCGGACTAGCAATTACAATGAGCAGTTCTTC.

This clonotype was observed once. This chain joins TRBV27 and TRBJ2-7, with 9 bases that match TRBD1. From germline, CDR1 is MNHEY and CDR2 SMNVEV (reference sequence). This CDR3 contains 16 residues. With 5 bases clipped from V and 1 base from J, the junction kept 9 bases outside the gene matches. CDR3 nucleotides: TGTGCCAGCAGTATTCGACAGGGGGTACTGTCCTACGAGCAGTACTTC. This translates into CASSIRQGVLSYEQYF.

J is TRBJ1-1 and V is TRBV7-8; D is possibly TRBD1 (5 bases). CDR3 length equals 14 residues. Looked up from germline, CDR1 is SGHVS and CDR2 is FQNEAQ. Trimming cost V 5 bases and J 7 bases, with 17 bases left between them. The CDR3 protein is CASSAGTSIHEAFF. The CDR3 DNA reads as TGTGCCAGCAGCGCAGGGACCTCAATTCATGAAGCTTTCTTT.

The chain is built from TRBV6-5 and TRBJ2-1; tentative D call: TRBD2 (7 bases). V shed 6 bases and J shed 9 bases, with 21 bases lying between them. Germline CDR1 MNHEY, CDR2 SVGAGI. There are 15 residues in the CDR3. The CDR3 sequence is CASSPMRGGQGEQFF. In DNA, the CDR3 is TGTGCCAGCAGCCCAATGAGGGGGGGCCAGGGTGAGCAGTTCTTC.

The rearrangement uses TRBV5-1 and TRBJ2-1; D might be TRBD1 or TRBD2, each matching 5 bases. V lost 0 bases and J lost 0, with 10 bases in between. Germline assignment: CDR1 SGHRS and CDR2 YFSETQ. The CDR3 sequence is 16 residues long. DNA for the CDR3: TGCGCCAGCAGCTTGGACGGGGCAGCCTCCTACAATGAGCAGTTCTTC. Translation gives CASSLDGAASYNEQFF.

The chain combines TRBV5-6 with TRBJ1-2; no firm D call. V lost 4 bases, J lost 8 bases, and 12 bases lay in between. Germline CDR1 and CDR2: SGHDT and YYEEEE. The CDR3 totals 12 residues. CDR3 DNA sequence: TGTGCCAGCAGCAATGGACTTGGCGGCTACACCTTC. The encoded protein is CASSNGLGGYTF.

The chain carries TRBV12-3 or TRBV12-4 and TRBJ2-1; 9 nucleotides match TRBD2. The junction had 6 bases not matched to a gene; V was cut back by 4 bases and J by 5 bases. The CDR3 is 15 amino acids. The CDR3 region is CASSSSGGPDNEQFF. CDR3 in DNA: TGTGCCAGCAGTTCAAGCGGGGGGCCAGACAATGAGCAGTTCTTC.

Of note for this clonotype: Relative to the germline gene, one junction end is altered; a read error may explain this. The V gene is TRBV7-9, the J gene TRBJ2-1; 11 positions agree with TRBD2. Per germline, CDR1 SEHNR and CDR2 FQNEAQ (reference sequence). The CDR3 is 15 residues long. The CDR3 DNA reads TGTGCCAGCAGCCTAGCGGGAGGAACGGGCAATGAGCAGTTCTTC. As protein: CASSLAGGTGNEQFF. Full variable domain (remainder filled in from reference TRBV7-9 and TRBJ2-1): DTGVSQNPRHKITKRGQNVTFRCDPISEHNRLYWYRQTLGQGPEFLTYFQNEAQLEKSRLLSDRFSAERPKGSFSTLEIQRTEQGDSAMYLCASSLAGGTGNEQFFGPGTRLTVL.

This CDR3 is CASSQAGLDYNEQFF. The CDR3, as DNA: TGCGCCAGCAGCCAGGCGGGACTGGACTACAATGAGCAGTTCTTC. The chain combines TRBV4-3 with TRBJ2-1; perhaps TRBD2 as D (6 bases). Germline CDR1 is LGHNA and CDR2 is YSLEER. The CDR3 spans 15 residues. The V end was cut by 3 bases, the J end by 3 bases, with 12 bases between.

CDR3 sequence reads: CASSQDLGIGNIQYF. CDR3 DNA: TGTGCCAGCAGCCAAGACCTGGGGATCGGGAACATTCAGTACTTC. V and J are TRBV14 and TRBJ2-4; no clear D gene. CDR1 and CDR2 (germline): SGHDN, FVKESK. Trimming left V 0 bases short and J 7 bases short, with 13 bases between. The CDR3 is 15 residues long.

The chain links TRBV7-6 to TRBJ2-7; 7 bases are shared with TRBD1. After removal of 3 bases from V and 0 bases from J, the junction contained 8 bases not matched to a gene. Germline V CDR1 and CDR2: SGHVS, FNYEAQ. This CDR3 is built from 16 residues. As DNA, the CDR3 is TGTGCCAGCAGCTTTCGTACAGGGGTTGGCTCCTACGAGCAGTACTTC. Its translation is CASSFRTGVGSYEQYF.

The chain uses TRBV6-5 and TRBJ2-1; possibly TRBD2 for D (5 bases). CDR1 is MNHEY, CDR2 SVGAGI, per germline. Trimming cost V 2 bases and J 7 bases, with 12 bases left between them. This CDR3 is 14 amino acids long. CDR3 DNA: TGTGCCAGCAGTTACGGGCTAGCCCCAAATGAGCAGTTCTTC. Translated: CASSYGLAPNEQFF.

This rearrangement joins TRBV20-1 to TRBJ2-3, with a possible D match to TRBD2 (6 bases). The V end lost 3 bases, the J end lost 0 bases, and 19 bases lay between the germline ends. This CDR3 comprises 17 residues. Germline lookup yields CDR1 DFQATT and CDR2 SNEGSKA (reference sequence). The CDR3 reads CSARPWRRDSSTDTQYF. CDR3 DNA: TGCAGTGCTAGGCCATGGCGCCGGGACTCTAGCACAGATACGCAGTATTTT.

V is TRBV5-1 and J is TRBJ2-7; TRBD1 aligns across 7 bases. Trimming at V came to 4 bases and at J to 9 bases, leaving 13 bases not matched to a gene. Germline V lookup: CDR1 SGHRS, CDR2 YFSETQ. The CDR3 length is 14 residues. The CDR3 nucleotides are TGCGCCAGCAGCCCCCGGGACAGCAACAATGGGCAGTACTTC. Its protein product is CASSPRDSNNGQYF. The full variable domain, in which reference TRBV5-1 and TRBJ2-7 provide the parts outside the CDR3, is KAGVTQTPRYLIKTRGQQVTLSCSPISGHRSVSWYQQTPGQGLQFLFEYFSETQRNKGNFPGRFSGRQFSNSRSEMNVSTLELGDSALYLCASSPRDSNNGQYFGPGTRLTVT.

V is TRBV7-3 and J is TRBJ2-3; D unresolved. The ends were cut back, 4 bases at V and 0 bases at J, with 11 bases in the middle. The CDR3 spans 15 residues. CDR1 is SGHTA and CDR2 is FQGTGA in the germline V gene. The CDR3 here is CASSSGRISTDTQYF. The CDR3 DNA follows: TGTGCCAGCAGCTCAGGACGTATTAGCACAGATACGCAGTATTTT.